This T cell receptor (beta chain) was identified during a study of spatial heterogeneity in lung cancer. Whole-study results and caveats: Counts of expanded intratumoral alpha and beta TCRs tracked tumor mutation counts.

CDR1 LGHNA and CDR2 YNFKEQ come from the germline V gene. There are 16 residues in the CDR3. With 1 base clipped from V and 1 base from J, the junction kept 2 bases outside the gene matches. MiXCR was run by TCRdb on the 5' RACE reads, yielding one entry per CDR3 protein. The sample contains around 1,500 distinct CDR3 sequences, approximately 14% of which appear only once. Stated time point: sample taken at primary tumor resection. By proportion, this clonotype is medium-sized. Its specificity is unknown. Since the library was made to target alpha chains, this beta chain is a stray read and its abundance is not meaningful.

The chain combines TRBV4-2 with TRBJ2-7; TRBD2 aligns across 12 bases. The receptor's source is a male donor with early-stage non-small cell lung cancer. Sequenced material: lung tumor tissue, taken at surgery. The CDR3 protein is CASSQGTSGESYEQYF. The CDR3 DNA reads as TGTGCCAGCAGCCAAGGGACTAGCGGGGAATCCTACGAGCAGTACTTC.